This T cell receptor beta chain was retrieved from a study of blood T cell repertoires in COVID-19. Per the study methods: Amplification of reference gene primers provided the estimated nucleated cell counts. Produced via immunoSEQ multiplex PCR; TCRdb's table is partial and in-frame only. V and J calls and clone size are copied from that table; D and trimming were computed from the DNA. The table has around 300,000 clones, more than 80% seen once. All enrollees were about 18 to 90 years old and from some 24 US areas. Assignments of participants to cohorts depended upon their own reported clinical history. The sequenced sample was PBMCs or T cells enriched from blood (not recorded which). This receptor was obtained from a woman aged 18-29 years who had recovered from COVID-19.

The CDR3 DNA is TGTGCCAGCAGCCCTCTTGGAGGACAGGGATACTCCTACGAGCAGTACTTC. As protein: CASSPLGGQGYSYEQYF. J is TRBJ2-7 and V is TRBV5-4; 8 bases match TRBD1. CDR1 is SGHNT and CDR2 is YYREEE in the germline V gene (reference sequence). V dropped 4 bases and J dropped 0; count of bases not matched to a gene: 12. The CDR3 covers 17 residues.